The clone carrying this T cell receptor (beta chain) was observed at least ten times. One entry per CDR3 protein results from TCRdb running MiXCR on the 5' RACE reads. The data hold some 450,000 distinct CDR3 sequences, with 20% observed a single time. The sample is drawn from a study of T-cell memory formation after mild COVID-19. The CDR3 runs to 16 residues. The junction had 12 bases not matched to a gene; V was cut back by 5 bases and J by 7 bases. Germline CDR1 and CDR2: SEHNR and FQNEAQ (reference sequence). This rearrangement joins TRBV7-9 to TRBJ2-1, with 9 bases matching TRBD2. The sample taken for sequencing was PBMCs or a T cell subset sorted from them (not recorded which). The TCR sequence derives from an adult woman who had mild COVID-19 (a few samples of this study predate the infection). Cell type and time point are not known. CDR3 in DNA: TGTGCCAGCAGCCTAAGTATAGGACTAGCGCTTAATGAGCAGTTCTTC. It codes for CASSLSIGLALNEQFF.